The clone carrying this TCR beta chain was seen a handful of times. MiXCR was run by TCRdb on the 5' RACE reads, yielding one entry per CDR3 protein. The sample includes about 560,000 distinct CDR3 sequences, 17% of them seen just once. This sample was included in a study of T-cell memory formation after mild COVID-19. The sequenced sample was PBMCs or a T cell subset sorted from them (not recorded which). This TCR came from an adult woman who had mild COVID-19 (a few samples of this study predate the infection). Cell type and time point are not known.

In DNA, the CDR3 is TGTGCCAGCAGCCTCCGGGACAGGGTGGTCTACGAGCAGTACTTC. Translated, it gives CASSLRDRVVYEQYF. This chain joins TRBV6-5 and TRBJ2-7; 9 nucleotides match TRBD1. The CDR3 is made up of 15 amino acids. The J segment lost 3 bases and the V segment lost 6 bases, leaving 9 bases of the junction unmatched. The germline gives CDR1 MNHEY, CDR2 SVGAGI.